Only one count was recorded for the clone carrying this T cell receptor beta chain. This table comes from immunoSEQ multiplex PCR, and its TCRdb copy is limited to in-frame clones, with some not included. The profile shows approximately 120,000 clones, around four fifths of them singletons. V lost 5 bases and J 1 base, leaving 17 bases between the germline ends. The CDR3 is 17 residues long. Germline CDR1 reads SGHNT; CDR2 reads YENEEA. This sample was included in a study of blood T cell repertoires in COVID-19. For the study at large: Samples taken during acute and convalescent COVID-19 were collected in the United States, Italy and Spain. Sources were T cells, B-cell-depleted T cells, or PBMCs; the material itself was cDNA or gDNA.

The sequence was collected from a human donor in a cohort sampled during active COVID-19. The chain is built from TRBV11-3 and TRBJ2-2; D perhaps matches TRBD2 (6 bases). The sample taken for sequencing was peripheral blood. The CDR3 DNA reads TGTGCCAGCAGCACCCGTCCCGGGACTCAGAACACCGGGGAGCTGTTTTTT. Translating it yields CASSTRPGTQNTGELFF.